What follows are 5 T cell receptor beta chains derived from one specimen sequenced in a study of blood T cell repertoires in COVID-19. Method: immunoSEQ multiplex PCR; TCRdb's copy keeps in-frame clones and lacks some. The table has 200,000 to 250,000 clones, about 79% seen once; the top ten hold about 8.9%. The specimen sequenced was peripheral blood. The receptor set was obtained from a man aged 45 to 65 with active or convalescent COVID-19.

The chain uses TRBV29-1 and TRBJ2-3; D uncertain. The V gene's germline CDR1 is SQVTM and CDR2 ANQGSEA. The V gene lost 5 bases and the J gene lost 2 bases, with 11 bases spanning the gap. The CDR3 has 13 amino acids. As DNA, the CDR3 is TGCAGCGTTAGAGACTCCTTCACAGATACGCAGTATTTT. Amino acids: CSVRDSFTDTQYF.

The V gene is TRBV7-7, the J gene TRBJ2-1, with 7 bases lining up with TRBD2. Germline-derived CDR1 and CDR2 are SSHAT and FNYEAQ (reference sequence). The CDR3 sequence is 17 residues long. The trim removed 2 bases at V and 7 bases at J, leaving 14 bases unmatched. DNA of the CDR3: TGTGCCAGCAGCTTACGCCGGCCTAGCGGTAGACCTAATGAGCAGTTCTTC. It codes for CASSLRRPSGRPNEQFF. Full variable domain (outside the CDR3, taken from reference TRBV7-7 and TRBJ2-1): GAGVSQSPRYKVTKRGQDVTLRCDPISSHATLYWYQQALGQGPEFLTYFNYEAQPDKSGLPSDRFSAERPEGSISTLTIQRTEQRDSAMYRCASSLRRPSGRPNEQFFGPGTRLTVL.

The gene calls are TRBV28 and TRBJ2-7, with 7 bases that match TRBD1. Germline trimming cut 4 bases from V and 6 bases from J; bases unmatched to any gene: 6. Germline V gene lookup returns CDR1 MDHEN and CDR2 SYDVKM. The CDR3 runs to 13 residues. The DNA of the CDR3 is TGTGCCAGCAGTTACAGGGGCTCGGGCGAGCAGTACTTC. This translates into CASSYRGSGEQYF. The entire variable domain, with the rest obtained from reference TRBV28 and TRBJ2-7, is as follows: DVKVTQSSRYLVKRTGEKVFLECVQDMDHENMFWYRQDPGLGLRLIYFSYDVKMKEKGDIPEGYSVSREKKERFSLILESASTNQTSMYLCASSYRGSGEQYFGPGTRLTVT.

J is TRBJ1-1 and V is TRBV2, with 10 bases aligning to TRBD1. The germline V gene has CDR1 SNHLY and CDR2 FYNNEI. The V segment lost 4 bases and the J segment 6 bases; nucleotides outside the gene matches: 5. The CDR3 covers 14 residues. CDR3 amino acids: CASSGQGARAEAFF. The CDR3 DNA sequence: TGTGCCAGCAGTGGACAGGGGGCGAGAGCTGAAGCTTTCTTT.

The sample holds one count of this clone. The genes are TRBV9 and TRBJ2-2; 11 nucleotides line up with TRBD2. The V segment lost 7 bases and the J segment 7 bases; nucleotides outside the gene matches: 9. This CDR3 has 15 residues. The germline V gene encodes CDR1 SGDLS and CDR2 YYNGEE. CDR3 in DNA: TGTGCCAGCCGGTTCGGGACTAGCGGAGGCGGGGAGCTGTTTTTT. Protein: CASRFGTSGGGELFF.